These T cell receptor beta chains were read from a single sample in a study of response to subunit inactivated influenza vaccine. One entry per CDR3 protein results from TCRdb running MiXCR on the RT-PCR reads. The sample lists more than 400,000 distinct CDR3 sequences, about 7.2% occurring once. The sequencing here drew on PBMCs from blood, taken roughly 24 months after vaccination. Receptors originate from a man aged 45-69 years who received an inactivated influenza vaccine. Both conserved end residues are part of each CDR3. D genes are given only for firm matches. Rows may omit the clone size; those that give it use once, few, many or a size class.

J: TRBJ2-7; D: TRBD2; size: many; V: TRBV7-2; CDR3: CASSLGPRGISYEQYF; DNA: TGTGCCAGCAGCTTAGGCCCGCGGGGGATCTCCTACGAGCAGTACTTC
J: TRBJ2-4; D: TRBD2; size: many; V: TRBV28; CDR3: CASSGRVRLGIQYF; DNA: TGTGCCAGCAGCGGGAGGGTTCGGCTAGGTATTCAGTACTTC
J: TRBJ2-4; D: TRBD1; size: .; V: TRBV12-3/TRBV12-4; CDR3: CASSGQGAKNIQYF; DNA: TGTGCCAGCAGTGGACAGGGGGCCAAAAACATTCAGTACTTC
J: TRBJ2-2; D: TRBD1; size: .; V: TRBV4-3; CDR3: CASSLDRVSTGELFF; DNA: TGCGCCAGCAGCCTGGACAGGGTCTCCACCGGGGAGCTGTTTTTT
J: TRBJ2-2; D: TRBD1; size: few; V: TRBV6-2/TRBV6-3; CDR3: CASSYQGAATGELFF; DNA: TGTGCCAGCAGTTATCAGGGGGCGGCGACCGGGGAGCTGTTTTTT
J: TRBJ1-6; D: .; size: many; V: TRBV28; CDR3: CASSISYNSPLHF; DNA: TGTGCCAGCAGTATCTCCTATAATTCACCCCTCCACTTT
J: TRBJ2-5; D: TRBD2; size: few; V: TRBV20-1; CDR3: CSEVASGLETQYF; DNA: TGCAGTGAAGTGGCTAGCGGGCTAGAGACCCAGTACTTC
J: TRBJ1-1; D: TRBD1; size: many; V: TRBV7-6; CDR3: CASSPPGTGSGEAFF; DNA: TGTGCCAGCAGCCCTCCCGGGACAGGGAGCGGTGAAGCTTTCTTT
J: TRBJ2-1; D: .; size: few; V: TRBV27; CDR3: CASSLNGYNEQFF; DNA: TGTGCCAGCAGTTTAAACGGGTACAATGAGCAGTTCTTC
J: TRBJ2-2; D: TRBD2; size: few; V: TRBV6-1; CDR3: CASSPGLAEMNTGELFF; DNA: TGTGCCAGCAGTCCCGGACTAGCGGAGATGAACACCGGGGAGCTGTTTTTT
J: TRBJ2-7; D: .; size: .; V: TRBV27; CDR3: CASSLKPAYEQYF; DNA: TGTGCCAGCAGTTTAAAACCCGCCTACGAGCAGTACTTC
J: TRBJ2-1; D: .; size: few; V: TRBV24-1; CDR3: CATTRGGADYNEQFF; DNA: TGTGCCACCACCAGGGGGGGGGCTGACTACAATGAGCAGTTCTTC
J: TRBJ2-5; D: .; size: many; V: TRBV29-1; CDR3: CSVERGGETQYF; DNA: TGCAGCGTTGAAAGGGGGGGAGAGACCCAGTACTTC
J: TRBJ2-3; D: .; size: few; V: TRBV7-8; CDR3: CASSSKGDSDTQYF; DNA: TGTGCCAGCAGCTCGAAAGGGGACTCAGATACGCAGTATTTT
J: TRBJ2-2; D: TRBD1; size: .; V: TRBV25-1; CDR3: CASSEPTGAGAGELFF; DNA: TGTGCCAGCAGTGAGCCCACAGGGGCTGGCGCCGGGGAGCTGTTTTTT
J: TRBJ1-4; D: .; size: many; V: TRBV5-1; CDR3: CASSQGEGGYEKLFF; DNA: TGCGCCAGCAGCCAAGGCGAGGGAGGGTACGAAAAACTGTTTTTT
J: TRBJ1-6; D: TRBD1; size: few; V: TRBV5-1; CDR3: CASSLKGQGNSPLHF; DNA: TGCGCCAGCAGCTTAAAGGGACAGGGGAATTCACCCCTCCACTTT
J: TRBJ2-2; D: .; size: .; V: TRBV12-3/TRBV12-4; CDR3: CASSSHSPGELFF; DNA: TGTGCCAGCAGTTCCCACTCCCCCGGGGAGCTGTTTTTT
J: TRBJ1-1; D: .; size: .; V: TRBV20-1; CDR3: CSAMGLPAAFF; DNA: TGCAGTGCTATGGGACTCCCAGCGGCTTTCTTT
J: TRBJ2-7; D: TRBD2; size: .; V: TRBV20-1; CDR3: CSATRAGGPGNEQYF; DNA: TGCAGTGCTACCAGGGCGGGGGGACCCGGGAACGAGCAGTACTTC
J: TRBJ2-7; D: TRBD1; size: .; V: TRBV7-8; CDR3: CASGLGQAYEQYF; DNA: TGTGCCAGCGGCCTAGGACAGGCCTACGAGCAGTACTTC
J: TRBJ2-7; D: .; size: many; V: TRBV4-2; CDR3: CASSQGGRHSYEQYF; DNA: TGTGCCAGCAGCCAAGGGGGTCGACACTCCTACGAGCAGTACTTC
J: TRBJ1-6; D: .; size: .; V: TRBV20-1; CDR3: CSAAWTASNSPLHF; DNA: TGCAGTGCTGCTTGGACAGCTTCCAATTCACCCCTCCACTTT
J: TRBJ1-2; D: .; size: few; V: TRBV4-2; CDR3: CASSLLGEGINYGYTF; DNA: TGTGCCAGCAGCCTGTTGGGGGAAGGGATTAACTATGGCTACACCTTC
J: TRBJ1-1; D: TRBD1; size: many; V: TRBV11-2; CDR3: CASSLPSRQGRTEAFF; DNA: TGTGCCAGCAGCTTACCATCGCGACAGGGGCGCACTGAAGCTTTCTTT
J: TRBJ2-3; D: .; size: many; V: TRBV24-1; CDR3: CATSDSQRRQQYF; DNA: TGTGCCACCAGTGATTCCCAGAGGCGACAGCAGTATTTT
J: TRBJ1-5; D: .; size: many; V: TRBV12-3/TRBV12-4; CDR3: CASSLAGVINQPQHF; DNA: TGTGCCAGCAGTTTAGCGGGAGTCATTAATCAGCCCCAGCATTTT
J: TRBJ1-4; D: TRBD1; size: .; V: TRBV7-9; CDR3: CASSFGTGANEKLFF; DNA: TGTGCCAGCAGCTTTGGGACAGGGGCTAATGAAAAACTGTTTTTT
J: TRBJ1-1; D: TRBD1; size: .; V: TRBV4-3; CDR3: CASSQVQGTEAFF; DNA: TGCGCCAGCAGCCAAGTACAGGGGACTGAAGCTTTCTTT